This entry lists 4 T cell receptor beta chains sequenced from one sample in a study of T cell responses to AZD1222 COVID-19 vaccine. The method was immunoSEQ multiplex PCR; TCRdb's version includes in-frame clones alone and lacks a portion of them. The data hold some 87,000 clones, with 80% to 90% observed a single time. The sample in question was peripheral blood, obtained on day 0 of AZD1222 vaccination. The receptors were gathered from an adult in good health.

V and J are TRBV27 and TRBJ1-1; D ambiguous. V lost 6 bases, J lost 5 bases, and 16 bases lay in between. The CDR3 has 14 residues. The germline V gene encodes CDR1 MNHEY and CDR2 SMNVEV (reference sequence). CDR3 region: CASSSGDGRTEAFF. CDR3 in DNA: TGTGCCAGCAGCTCTGGGGATGGAAGGACTGAAGCTTTCTTT.

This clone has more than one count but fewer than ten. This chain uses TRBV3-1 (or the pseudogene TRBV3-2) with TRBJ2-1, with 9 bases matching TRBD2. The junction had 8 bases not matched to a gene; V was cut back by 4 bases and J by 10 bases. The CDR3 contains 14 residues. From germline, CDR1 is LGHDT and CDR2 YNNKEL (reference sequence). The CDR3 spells CASSLDPSGIEQFF. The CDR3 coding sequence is TGTGCCAGCAGCCTTGACCCTAGCGGGATCGAGCAGTTCTTC.

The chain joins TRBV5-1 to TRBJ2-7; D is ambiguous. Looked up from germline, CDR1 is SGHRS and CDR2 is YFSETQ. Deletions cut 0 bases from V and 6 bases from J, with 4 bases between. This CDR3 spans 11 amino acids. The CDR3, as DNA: TGCGCCAGCAGCTTGGGCACCGAGCAGTACTTC. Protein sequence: CASSLGTEQYF.

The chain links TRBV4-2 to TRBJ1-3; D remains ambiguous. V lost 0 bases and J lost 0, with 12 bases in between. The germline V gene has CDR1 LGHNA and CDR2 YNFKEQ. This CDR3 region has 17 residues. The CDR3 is CASSQESQITSGNTIYF. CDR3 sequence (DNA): TGTGCCAGCAGCCAAGAGTCCCAAATTACCTCTGGAAACACCATATATTTT.